A single TCR beta chain is shown here with its context. This specimen comes from a study of OX40 agonist ivuxolimab in advanced cancers. The method was immunoSEQ multiplex PCR; TCRdb's version includes in-frame clones alone and lacks a portion of them. The table shows 90,000 to 120,000 clones, with around 93% occurring only once. CDR1 and CDR2 from the germline V gene are LGHNA and YNFKEQ. V lost 1 base to trimming and J lost 3 bases, with 7 bases between them. The CDR3 spans 13 residues. This TCR derives from an adult with an advanced solid tumor such as melanoma, head and neck, liver or kidney cancer. The sample in question was CD4+ or CD8+ T cells sorted from blood, obtained in a trial of the OX40 agonist ivuxolimab. The J gene is TRBJ2-7, the V gene TRBV4-2; unclear D gene. CDR3 loop: CASSQVPDYEQYF. The CDR3 bases are TGTGCCAGCAGCCAAGTACCAGACTACGAGCAGTACTTC.